A selection of T cell receptor beta chains follows, all from one sample in a study of monozygotic twins with inflammatory bowel disease. TCRdb re-analyzed the 5' RACE reads; it lists each CDR3 protein once, without DNA. This sample contains 110,000 or so distinct CDR3 sequences. Specimen: blood. These receptors originate from a human donor with ulcerative colitis or Crohn's disease, or a healthy co-twin of an affected twin (not recorded which). Both conserved end residues are part of each CDR3. Fields, in order: J gene, clone size, V gene, CDR3 protein. A row's size may be missing; if present it is once, few, many or a size class.

J gene: TRBJ2-5; clone size: -; V gene: TRBV6-1; CDR3 protein: CATGRIQGQETQYF
J gene: TRBJ2-1; clone size: -; V gene: TRBV6-5; CDR3 protein: CASSYSGLGLYEQFF
J gene: TRBJ2-3; clone size: -; V gene: TRBV20-1; CDR3 protein: CSARLPPDRSTDTQYF
J gene: TRBJ2-2; clone size: -; V gene: TRBV15; CDR3 protein: CATSTGNGELFF
J gene: TRBJ1-1; clone size: -; V gene: TRBV5-1; CDR3 protein: CASREDPNTEAFF
J gene: TRBJ2-1; clone size: -; V gene: TRBV12-3/TRBV12-4; CDR3 protein: CASSLSPGLAVF
J gene: TRBJ1-5; clone size: -; V gene: TRBV29-1; CDR3 protein: CSVVDGNQPQHF
J gene: TRBJ1-5; clone size: medium-sized; V gene: TRBV7-3; CDR3 protein: CASSAQGNQPQHF
J gene: TRBJ1-5; clone size: -; V gene: TRBV28; CDR3 protein: CASKVFNQPQHF
J gene: TRBJ1-6; clone size: -; V gene: TRBV28; CDR3 protein: CASSLGPGAGSPLHF
J gene: TRBJ2-3; clone size: -; V gene: TRBV29-1; CDR3 protein: CSVTRRGQHTDTQYF
J gene: TRBJ2-3; clone size: -; V gene: TRBV5-1; CDR3 protein: CASNSRGDFTDTQYF
J gene: TRBJ1-2; clone size: -; V gene: TRBV20-1; CDR3 protein: CSARDLGGSYGYTF
J gene: TRBJ2-1; clone size: -; V gene: TRBV5-1; CDR3 protein: CASSLGTDWGEQFF
J gene: TRBJ1-1; clone size: -; V gene: TRBV6-1; CDR3 protein: CASSEDGGRTEAFF
J gene: TRBJ1-1; clone size: -; V gene: TRBV29-1; CDR3 protein: CSARDRDPEAFF
J gene: TRBJ2-2; clone size: -; V gene: TRBV7-8; CDR3 protein: CASRLLAGNTGELFF
J gene: TRBJ2-7; clone size: -; V gene: TRBV6-2/TRBV6-3; CDR3 protein: CASSFDKLYEQYF
J gene: TRBJ1-5; clone size: -; V gene: TRBV27; CDR3 protein: CASSLGSGQPQHF
J gene: TRBJ1-1; clone size: -; V gene: TRBV2; CDR3 protein: CASRIRTVNTEAFF
J gene: TRBJ2-5; clone size: -; V gene: TRBV20-1; CDR3 protein: CSARGVETQYF
J gene: TRBJ2-1; clone size: -; V gene: TRBV12-3/TRBV12-4; CDR3 protein: CASNPSGVGEQFF
J gene: TRBJ2-7; clone size: -; V gene: TRBV9; CDR3 protein: CASSVSPLAGVPKSEQYF
J gene: TRBJ2-6; clone size: -; V gene: TRBV7-9; CDR3 protein: CASSPRAGKINVLTF
J gene: TRBJ2-5; clone size: -; V gene: TRBV28; CDR3 protein: CASRPRTGVYQETQYF
J gene: TRBJ2-7; clone size: -; V gene: TRBV15; CDR3 protein: CATSREALSGRVYEQYF
J gene: TRBJ1-5; clone size: -; V gene: TRBV24-1; CDR3 protein: CATSDLTTSLPEPQHF
J gene: TRBJ2-7; clone size: -; V gene: TRBV20-1; CDR3 protein: CSASPLAGEQYF
J gene: TRBJ2-3; clone size: -; V gene: TRBV2; CDR3 protein: CASSEREGGTQYF
J gene: TRBJ2-5; clone size: -; V gene: TRBV7-9; CDR3 protein: CASSSGDAQETQYF
J gene: TRBJ2-7; clone size: -; V gene: TRBV14; CDR3 protein: CASSQDRRAEQYF